This T cell receptor beta chain was sequenced during a study of shared clonotypes between healthy human individuals. Notes on the study in general: When naive CD4 clonotypes were compared across a few donors, about 5% were shared. In general, naive subsets displayed greater estimated richness than memory subsets did.

V lost 0 bases and J 0 bases, leaving 12 bases between the germline ends. In germline, CDR1 is MGHRA, CDR2 YSYEKL. The CDR3 is 16 residues long. As regards this clone: Antigen: not known.

Assay used: immunoSEQ multiplex PCR; TCRdb lists only in-frame clones, some missing. The sample yields some 1 million clones, about 75% seen once. The sample comprised memory CD4+ T cells sorted from blood. The sample's subset: CD45RA-negative fraction. J is TRBJ2-7 and V is TRBV4-1; either TRBD1 or TRBD2 may supply D (5 bases each). The receptor was derived from a man aged 18 to 29 in good health. CDR3 in amino acids: CASSQDSSGSSYEQYF. CDR3 DNA: TGCGCCAGCAGCCAAGATAGCTCAGGGAGCTCCTACGAGCAGTACTTC.